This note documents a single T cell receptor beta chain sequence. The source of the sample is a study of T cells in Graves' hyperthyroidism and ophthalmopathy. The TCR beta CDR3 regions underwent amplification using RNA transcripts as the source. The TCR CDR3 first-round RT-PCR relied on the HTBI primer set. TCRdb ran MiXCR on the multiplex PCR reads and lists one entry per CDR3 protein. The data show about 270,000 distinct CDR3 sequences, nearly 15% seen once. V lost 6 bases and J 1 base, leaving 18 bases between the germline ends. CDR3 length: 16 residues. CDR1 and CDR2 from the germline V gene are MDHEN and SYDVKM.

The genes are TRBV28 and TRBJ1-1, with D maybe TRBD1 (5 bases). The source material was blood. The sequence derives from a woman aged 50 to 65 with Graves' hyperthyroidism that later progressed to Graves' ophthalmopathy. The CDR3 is CASREGGVLGNTEAFF. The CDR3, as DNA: TGTGCCAGCAGGGAGGGAGGGGTTTTAGGGAACACTGAAGCTTTCTTT.